This TCR beta chain was documented in a study of cytomegalovirus exposure and HLA in healthy donors. Study-wide context: Within the Caucasian-associated ancestry cluster were roughly 82% of the approximately 390 genotyped donors.

Germline V gene lookup returns CDR1 MNHEY and CDR2 SVGAGI. The CDR3 consists of 13 residues. Trimming stripped 2 bases from V and 0 bases from J, with 4 bases between. The primer mix had 60 Vbeta and 13 Jbeta primers. Per the original data handling: Later, an analysis found 75 million to 90 million unique TCR beta chains, and around 12 million of these were shared. This table comes from immunoSEQ multiplex PCR, and its TCRdb copy is limited to in-frame clones, with some not included. V, J and clone size reflect that table, while D and trimming were determined from the DNA. This table has about 240,000 clones, 81% appearing once.

The specimen was PBMCs. The clonotype comes from a woman aged 55-69 years in good health and CMV-seropositive. The chain recombines TRBV6-5 with TRBJ1-2; D gene ambiguous. CDR3 protein: CASSYAANYGYTF. Written as DNA, the CDR3 is TGTGCCAGCAGTTACGCAGCTAACTATGGCTACACCTTC.